Below, one T cell receptor (beta chain) is given with its context. TCRdb's table, derived via immunoSEQ multiplex PCR, lists solely in-frame clones and lacks some. The sample yields about 17,000 clones, more than 75% seen once. The data belong to a study of technical replicates of blood from a few donors. The CDR3 loop spans 14 amino acids. Germline V lookup: CDR1 SGHTA, CDR2 FQGNSA. Trimming removed 1 base at V and 6 bases at J, with 12 bases between. What was sequenced was PBMCs. The sequence was collected from a human donor in good health. The rearrangement links TRBV7-2 to TRBJ1-1, with D maybe TRBD1 (5 bases). The CDR3 region is CASSLGGGNPEAFF. CDR3 coding DNA: TGTGCCAGCAGCTTAGGGGGGGGTAATCCTGAAGCTTTCTTT.